This T cell receptor beta chain is drawn from a study of control samples from healthy donors and cancer patients. The V and J ends lost 2 bases and 8 bases respectively, with 12 bases between them. Germline loops: CDR1 MNHEY, CDR2 SVGAGI. This CDR3 region has 13 residues. Profiling relied on immunoSEQ multiplex PCR, and the TCRdb table lists in-frame clones only, not all of them. This sample has roughly 86,000 clones, with roughly nine tenths found just once. The sequenced material came from blood. The J gene is TRBJ1-1, the V gene TRBV6-5; TRBD1 might be the D (5 bases). This TCR came from a young woman in good health. The CDR3 nucleotides are TGTGCCAGCAGTTACCTCCGGGACCAAGAAGCTTTCTTT. Translating it yields CASSYLRDQEAFF.